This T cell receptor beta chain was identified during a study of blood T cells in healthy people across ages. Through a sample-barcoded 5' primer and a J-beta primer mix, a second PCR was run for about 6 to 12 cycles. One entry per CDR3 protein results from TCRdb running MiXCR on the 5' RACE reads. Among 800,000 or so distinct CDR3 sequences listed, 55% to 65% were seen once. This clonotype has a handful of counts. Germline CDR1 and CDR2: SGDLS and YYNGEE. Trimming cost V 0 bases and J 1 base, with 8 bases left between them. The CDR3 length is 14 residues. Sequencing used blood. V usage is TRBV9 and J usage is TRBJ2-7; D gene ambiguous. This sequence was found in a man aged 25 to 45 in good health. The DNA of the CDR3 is TGTGCCAGCAGCGTAGGAGGTGAATCCTACGAGCAGTACTTC. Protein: CASSVGGESYEQYF.